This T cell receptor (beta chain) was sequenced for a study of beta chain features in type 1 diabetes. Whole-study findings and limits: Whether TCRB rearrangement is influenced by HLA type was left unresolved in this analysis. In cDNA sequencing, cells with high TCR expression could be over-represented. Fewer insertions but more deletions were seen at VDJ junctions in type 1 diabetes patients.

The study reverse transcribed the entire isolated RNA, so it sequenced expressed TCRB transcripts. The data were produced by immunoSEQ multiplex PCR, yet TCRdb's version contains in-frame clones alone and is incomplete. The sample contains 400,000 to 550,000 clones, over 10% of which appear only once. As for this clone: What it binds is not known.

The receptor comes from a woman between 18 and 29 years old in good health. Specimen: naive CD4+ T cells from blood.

The CDR3 loop is CASSLQPEANEKLFF. The CDR3 DNA follows: TGCGCCAGCAGCTTGCAGCCAGAGGCTAATGAAAAACTGTTTTTT. V usage is TRBV5-1 and J usage is TRBJ1-4, with unresolved D. Germline assignment: CDR1 SGHRS and CDR2 YFSETQ. Trimming removed 1 base from V and 3 bases from J, with 10 bases in between. The CDR3 extends over 15 amino acids.